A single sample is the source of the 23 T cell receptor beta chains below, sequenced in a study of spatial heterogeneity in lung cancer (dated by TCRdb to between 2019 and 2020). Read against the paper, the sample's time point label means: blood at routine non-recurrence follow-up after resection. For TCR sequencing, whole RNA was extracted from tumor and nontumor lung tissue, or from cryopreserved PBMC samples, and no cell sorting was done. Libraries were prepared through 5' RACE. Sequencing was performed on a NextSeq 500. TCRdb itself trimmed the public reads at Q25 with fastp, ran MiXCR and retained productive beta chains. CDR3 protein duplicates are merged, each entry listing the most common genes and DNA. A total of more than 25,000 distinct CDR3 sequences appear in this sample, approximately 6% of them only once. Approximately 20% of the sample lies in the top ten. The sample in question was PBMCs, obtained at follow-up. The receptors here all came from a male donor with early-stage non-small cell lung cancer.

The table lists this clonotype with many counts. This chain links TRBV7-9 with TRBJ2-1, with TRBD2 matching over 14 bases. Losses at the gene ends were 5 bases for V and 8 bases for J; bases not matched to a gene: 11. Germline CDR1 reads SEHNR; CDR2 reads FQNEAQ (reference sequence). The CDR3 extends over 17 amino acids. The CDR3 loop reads CASSATRLAGGWHEQFF. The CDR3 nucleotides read TGTGCCAGCAGCGCAACCCGACTAGCGGGAGGGTGGCATGAGCAGTTCTTC.

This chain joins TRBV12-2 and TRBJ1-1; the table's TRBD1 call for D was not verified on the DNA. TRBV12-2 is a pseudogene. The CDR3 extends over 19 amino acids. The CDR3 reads CASRSRDRGAKRRNTEAFF. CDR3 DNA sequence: TGTGCAAGTCGCTCTCGGGACAGGGGCGCCAAAAGAAGAAACACTGAAGCTTTCTTT.

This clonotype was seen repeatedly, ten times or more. The chain's CDR3 is CAWSAPGQGRGSPLHF. The CDR3 DNA reads TGTGCCTGGAGTGCGCCCGGACAGGGAAGAGGGTCACCCCTCCACTTT. The rearrangement uses TRBV30 and TRBJ1-6, with 8 bases lining up with TRBD1. After removal of 1 base from V and 10 bases from J, the junction contained 12 bases not matched to a gene. Germline assignment: CDR1 GTSNPN and CDR2 SVGIG (reference sequence). This CDR3 contains 16 residues.

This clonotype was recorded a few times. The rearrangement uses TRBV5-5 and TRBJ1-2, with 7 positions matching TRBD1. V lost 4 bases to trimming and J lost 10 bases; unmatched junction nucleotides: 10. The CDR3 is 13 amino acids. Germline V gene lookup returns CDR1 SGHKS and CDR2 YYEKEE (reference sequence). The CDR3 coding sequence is TGTGCCAGCAGCACCTGGACAGGAGGCACCTACACCTTC. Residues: CASSTWTGGTYTF.

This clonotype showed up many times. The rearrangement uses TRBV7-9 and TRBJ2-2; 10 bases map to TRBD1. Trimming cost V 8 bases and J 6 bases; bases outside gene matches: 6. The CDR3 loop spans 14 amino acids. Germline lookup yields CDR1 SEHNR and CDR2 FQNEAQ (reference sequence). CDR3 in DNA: TGTGCCAGCCGAGGGACAGGGGTTGCCGGGGAGCTGTTTTTT. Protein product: CASRGTGVAGELFF.

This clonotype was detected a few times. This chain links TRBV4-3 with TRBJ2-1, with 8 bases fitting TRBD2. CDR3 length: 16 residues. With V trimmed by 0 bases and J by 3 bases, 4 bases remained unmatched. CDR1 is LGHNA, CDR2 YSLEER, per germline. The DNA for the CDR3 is TGCGCCAGCAGCCAAGATACGGGGGGGTACTACAATGAGCAGTTCTTC. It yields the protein CASSQDTGGYYNEQFF.

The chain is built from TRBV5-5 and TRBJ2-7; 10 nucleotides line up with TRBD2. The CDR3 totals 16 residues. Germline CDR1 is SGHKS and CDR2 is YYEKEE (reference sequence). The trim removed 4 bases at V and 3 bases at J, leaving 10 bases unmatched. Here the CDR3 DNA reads TGTGCCAGCAGCCTATCTAGCGGGGGAGACCTCTACGAGCAGTACTTC. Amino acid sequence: CASSLSSGGDLYEQYF.

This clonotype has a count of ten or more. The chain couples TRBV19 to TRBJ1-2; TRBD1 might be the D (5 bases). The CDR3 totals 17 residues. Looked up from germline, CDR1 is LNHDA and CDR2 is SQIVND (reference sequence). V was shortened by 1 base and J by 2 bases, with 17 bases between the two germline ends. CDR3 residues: CASSIGAGTQGNYGYTF. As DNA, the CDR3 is TGTGCCAGTAGTATAGGCGCCGGGACCCAAGGAAACTATGGCTACACCTTC.

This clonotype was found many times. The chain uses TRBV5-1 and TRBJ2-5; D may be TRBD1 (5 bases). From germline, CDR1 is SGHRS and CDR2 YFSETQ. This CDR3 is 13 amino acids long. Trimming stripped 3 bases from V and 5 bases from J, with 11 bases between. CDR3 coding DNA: TGCGCCAGCAGCTCCGGACACGGGGAGACCCAGTACTTC. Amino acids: CASSSGHGETQYF.

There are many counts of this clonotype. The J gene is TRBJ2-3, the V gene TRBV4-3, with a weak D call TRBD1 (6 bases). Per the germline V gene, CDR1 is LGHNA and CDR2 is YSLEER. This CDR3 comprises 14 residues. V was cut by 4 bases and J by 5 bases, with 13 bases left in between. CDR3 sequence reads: CASSPQLQGDTQYF. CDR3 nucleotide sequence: TGCGCCAGCAGCCCCCAATTACAGGGAGATACGCAGTATTTT.

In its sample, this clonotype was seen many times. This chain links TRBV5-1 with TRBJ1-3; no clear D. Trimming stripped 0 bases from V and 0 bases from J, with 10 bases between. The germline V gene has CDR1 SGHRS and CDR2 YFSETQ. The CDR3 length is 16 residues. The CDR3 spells CASSLAWTDSGNTIYF. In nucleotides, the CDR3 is TGCGCCAGCAGCTTGGCCTGGACGGACTCTGGAAACACCATATATTTT. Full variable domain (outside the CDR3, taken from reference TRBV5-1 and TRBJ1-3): KAGVTQTPRYLIKTRGQQVTLSCSPISGHRSVSWYQQTPGQGLQFLFEYFSETQRNKGNFPGRFSGRQFSNSRSEMNVSTLELGDSALYLCASSLAWTDSGNTIYFGEGSWLTVV.

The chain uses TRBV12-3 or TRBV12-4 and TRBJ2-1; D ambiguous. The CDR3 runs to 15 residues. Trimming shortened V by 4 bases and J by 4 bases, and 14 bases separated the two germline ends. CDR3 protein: CASSSSTGLYNEQFF. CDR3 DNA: TGTGCCAGCAGTTCCTCCACCGGGTTATACAATGAGCAGTTCTTC.

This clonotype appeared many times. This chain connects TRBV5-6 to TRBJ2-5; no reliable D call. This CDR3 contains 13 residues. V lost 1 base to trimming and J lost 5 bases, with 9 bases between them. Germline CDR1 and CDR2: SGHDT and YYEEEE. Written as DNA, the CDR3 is TGTGCCAGCAGCTTGAACTTCGGGGAGACCCAGTACTTC. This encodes CASSLNFGETQYF.

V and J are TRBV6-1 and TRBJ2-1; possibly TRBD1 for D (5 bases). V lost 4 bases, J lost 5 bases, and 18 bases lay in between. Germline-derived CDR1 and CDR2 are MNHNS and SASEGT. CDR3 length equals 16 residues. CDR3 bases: TGTGCCAGCAGTGCCACTAAGGTCCGGACAAACAATGAGCAGTTCTTC. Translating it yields CASSATKVRTNNEQFF.

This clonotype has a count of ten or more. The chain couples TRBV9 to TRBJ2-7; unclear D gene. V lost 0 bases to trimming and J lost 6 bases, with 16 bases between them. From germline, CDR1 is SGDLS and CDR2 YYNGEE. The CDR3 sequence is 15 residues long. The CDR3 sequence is CASSVEWELASEQYV. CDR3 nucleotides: TGTGCCAGCAGCGTAGAGTGGGAATTAGCTAGCGAGCAGTACGTC.

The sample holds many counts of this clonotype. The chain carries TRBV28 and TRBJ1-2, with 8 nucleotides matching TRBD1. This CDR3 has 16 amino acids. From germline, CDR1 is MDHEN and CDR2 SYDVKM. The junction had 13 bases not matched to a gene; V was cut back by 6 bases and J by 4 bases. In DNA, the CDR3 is TGTGCCAGCAGCCGCTTAACGACAGGGGTGGGCTATGGCTACACCTTC. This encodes CASSRLTTGVGYGYTF.

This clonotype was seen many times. In DNA form, the CDR3 reads TGCAGTGCCATCGACAGGGTCGGTGAAAAACTGTTTTTT. As protein: CSAIDRVGEKLFF. The gene calls are TRBV20-1 and TRBJ1-4; 7 bases align to TRBD1. The CDR3 is 13 amino acids. J lost 7 bases, V lost 6 bases, and 8 bases had no gene match. The germline V gene encodes CDR1 DFQATT and CDR2 SNEGSKA (reference sequence).

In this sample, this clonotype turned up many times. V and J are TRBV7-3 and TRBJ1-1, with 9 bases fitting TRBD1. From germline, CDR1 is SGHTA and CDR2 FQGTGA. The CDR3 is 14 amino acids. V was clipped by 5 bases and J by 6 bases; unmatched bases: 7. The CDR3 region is CASSPGTGYPEAFF. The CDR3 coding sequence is TGTGCCAGCAGCCCCGGGACAGGGTACCCTGAAGCTTTCTTT.

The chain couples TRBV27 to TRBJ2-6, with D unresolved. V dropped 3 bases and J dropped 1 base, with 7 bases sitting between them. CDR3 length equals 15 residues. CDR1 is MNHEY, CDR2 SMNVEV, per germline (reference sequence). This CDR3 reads CASSFFWSGANVLTF. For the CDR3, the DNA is TGTGCCAGCAGTTTTTTCTGGTCTGGGGCCAACGTCCTGACTTTC.

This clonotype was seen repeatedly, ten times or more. CDR3 loop: CASSPTVPSTMNTEAFF. The CDR3 DNA sequence: TGTGCCAGCAGTCCGACAGTACCTTCAACAATGAACACTGAAGCTTTCTTT. The rearrangement links TRBV6-5 to TRBJ1-1, with D tentatively TRBD1 (5 bases). Deletions cut 5 bases from V and 0 bases from J, with 19 bases between. The CDR3 extends over 17 amino acids. CDR1 is MNHEY, CDR2 SVGAGI, per germline.

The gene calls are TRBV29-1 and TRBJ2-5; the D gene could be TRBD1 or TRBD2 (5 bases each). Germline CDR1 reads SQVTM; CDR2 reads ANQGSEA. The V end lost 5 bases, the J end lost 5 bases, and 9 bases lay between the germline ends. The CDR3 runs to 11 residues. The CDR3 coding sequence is TGCAGCGTTTCCTGGGGGGAGACCCAGTACTTC. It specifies CSVSWGETQYF.

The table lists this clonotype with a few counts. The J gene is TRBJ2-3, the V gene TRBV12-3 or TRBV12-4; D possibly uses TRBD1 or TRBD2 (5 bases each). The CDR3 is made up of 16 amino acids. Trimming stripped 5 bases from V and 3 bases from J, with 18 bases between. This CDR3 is CASSTSRGAMTDTQYF. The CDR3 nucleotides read TGTGCCAGCAGTACATCCCGAGGGGCCATGACAGATACGCAGTATTTT.

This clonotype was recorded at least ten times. CDR3 protein: CASSPSSGQYSYEQYF. CDR3 sequence (DNA): TGTGCCAGCTCACCAAGTAGCGGACAGTACTCCTACGAGCAGTACTTC. V is TRBV18 and J is TRBJ2-7; D is tentatively TRBD1 or TRBD2 (6 bases each). V lost 2 bases to trimming and J lost 0 bases, with 14 bases between them. Germline V gives CDR1 KGHSH, CDR2 LQKENI. CDR3 length: 16 amino acids.